This entry lists 17 T cell receptor beta chains sequenced from one sample in a study of blood T cell repertoires in COVID-19. Sequenced by immunoSEQ multiplex PCR; TCRdb stores in-frame clones only, minus some. The sample includes fewer than 300,000 clones, more than 65% of them seen just once. What was sequenced was peripheral blood. These receptors came from a woman between 18 and 30 years old with acute or convalescent COVID-19.

This rearrangement joins TRBV15 to TRBJ2-7, with D uncertain. CDR3 length: 13 amino acids. The V gene's germline CDR1 is LNHNV and CDR2 YYDKDF (reference sequence). V was trimmed by 3 bases and J by 3 bases, leaving 9 bases between them. DNA of the CDR3: TGTGCCACCAGCAGCCCCACTAACTACGAGCAGTACTTC. This translates into CATSSPTNYEQYF.

The chain employs TRBV7-9 and TRBJ2-7; 7 positions match TRBD2. The CDR3 loop spans 13 amino acids. Germline CDR1 is SEHNR and CDR2 is FQNEAQ (reference sequence). Trimming removed 5 bases from V and 2 bases from J; junction bases left unmatched: 3. The CDR3 nucleotides are TGTGCCAGCAGCCCTAGCGGACCCTACGAGCAGTACTTC. Translating gives CASSPSGPYEQYF.

This clone was observed once. The chain is built from TRBV25-1 and TRBJ2-7; 7 bases fit TRBD2. Trimming took 7 bases from V and 3 from J; bases not matched to a gene: 15. Germline values: CDR1 MGHDK, CDR2 SYGVNS. This CDR3 has 16 residues. CDR3 bases: TGTGCCAGCATGGGGGGGGGACGAAAGTCGGTCTACGAGCAGTACTTC. This gives the protein CASMGGGRKSVYEQYF.

This clone was found a few times. The chain is built from TRBV10-2 and TRBJ1-2; D gene unclear. Deletions cut 3 bases from V and 4 bases from J, with 18 bases between. The CDR3 length is 16 residues. Per germline, CDR1 WSHSY and CDR2 SAAADI. For the CDR3, the DNA is TGCGCCAGCAGTGACTTCATAACCGGGTCCCCCTATGGCTACACCTTC. Translation: CASSDFITGSPYGYTF.

This clone was observed a handful of times. V and J are TRBV19 and TRBJ1-1; D ambiguous. Germline V gives CDR1 LNHDA, CDR2 SQIVND (reference sequence). CDR3 length: 12 residues. The germline V and J ends were trimmed by 2 bases and 2 bases, with 3 bases remaining between them. The DNA of the CDR3 is TGTGCCAGTAGTATAACTAACACTGAAGCTTTCTTT. This codes for CASSITNTEAFF.

As concerns this clone: This sample also contains other DNA sequences that code for the same CDR3. The CDR3 loop reads CASSPRAGETQYF. In DNA, the CDR3 is TGCGCCAGCAGCCCCCGAGCGGGAGAGACCCAGTACTTC. The rearrangement links TRBV4-3 to TRBJ2-5; a possible D gene is TRBD2 (6 bases). The germline V gene encodes CDR1 LGHNA and CDR2 YSLEER. Trimming took off 4 bases at V and 4 bases at J, with 10 bases between the two ends. The CDR3 loop spans 13 amino acids.

V is TRBV5-4 and J is TRBJ2-7; 11 bases are shared with TRBD1. This CDR3 has 15 residues. Trimming took 4 bases from V and 3 from J; bases not matched to a gene: 6. The germline CDR1 and CDR2 sequences are SGHNT and YYREEE (reference sequence). As DNA, the CDR3 is TGTGCCAGCAGCATCCGGGACAGGGGGTTCTACGAGCAGTACTTC. This codes for CASSIRDRGFYEQYF.

The chain links TRBV2 to TRBJ1-2; 8 bases fit TRBD1. This CDR3 has 14 residues. Germline V gene lookup returns CDR1 SNHLY and CDR2 FYNNEI. With 8 bases clipped from V and 4 bases from J, the junction kept 9 bases outside the gene matches. CDR3 nucleotide sequence: TGTGCCAGCGGACAGGGCCTAGGCGGCTATGGCTACACCTTC. This translates into CASGQGLGGYGYTF. The full variable domain, rest sourced from reference TRBV2 and TRBJ1-2, is EPEVTQTPSHQVTQMGQEVILRCVPISNHLYFYWYRQILGQKVEFLVSFYNNEISEKSEIFDDQFSVERPDGSNFTLKIRSTKLEDSAMYFCASGQGLGGYGYTFGSGTRLTVV.

The chain has TRBV7-2 and TRBJ2-5; 9 bases map to TRBD2. The CDR3 is made up of 18 amino acids. The V segment lost 4 bases and the J segment 5 bases; nucleotides outside the gene matches: 17. Germline values: CDR1 SGHTA, CDR2 FQGNSA. The CDR3 DNA follows: TGTGCCAGCAGCTCCAGCCCTCAGCTAAGCGGGAGGTACGAGACCCAGTACTTC. This codes for CASSSSPQLSGRYETQYF.

The rearrangement uses TRBV28 and TRBJ1-6; D not resolved. Trimming shortened V by 6 bases and J by 3 bases, and 9 bases separated the two germline ends. Germline CDR1 MDHEN, CDR2 SYDVKM. The CDR3 totals 14 residues. CDR3 nucleotide sequence: TGTGCCAGCAGCTATCTTATCTATAATTCACCCCTCCACTTT. Its translation is CASSYLIYNSPLHF.

This clone was counted a single time. The chain recombines TRBV11-3 with TRBJ1-2; no reliable D call. In germline, CDR1 is SGHNT, CDR2 YENEEA. The CDR3 sequence is 18 residues long. V gave up 0 bases and J gave up 2 bases, with 19 bases separating them. The CDR3 reads CASSLDLRRLYRNYGYTF. DNA of the CDR3: TGTGCCAGCAGCTTAGATCTTCGGCGACTATACCGGAACTATGGCTACACCTTC.

The V and J genes are TRBV20-1 and TRBJ2-7, with 11 bases identical to TRBD2. The CDR3 has 15 amino acids. The V gene's germline CDR1 is DFQATT and CDR2 SNEGSKA (reference sequence). J lost 2 bases, V lost 3 bases, and 6 bases had no gene match. The CDR3 DNA follows: TGCAGTGCTAGTGGGGGACTAGCGGTTCCCTACGAGCAGTACTTC. Translated: CSASGGLAVPYEQYF.

The J gene is TRBJ2-2, the V gene TRBV19; 11 bases are shared with TRBD1. Unmatched junction bases numbered 7, after V lost 6 bases and J lost 4 bases. The germline V gene has CDR1 LNHDA and CDR2 SQIVND (reference sequence). The CDR3 runs to 16 residues. The CDR3: CASRKGTGGATGELFF. CDR3 bases: TGTGCCAGTAGGAAAGGGACAGGGGGTGCCACCGGGGAGCTGTTTTTT.

V usage is TRBV5-1 and J usage is TRBJ1-1; D might be TRBD1 (6 bases). Germline V gives CDR1 SGHRS, CDR2 YFSETQ. The CDR3 is 13 residues long. V dropped 6 bases and J dropped 1 base, with 10 bases sitting between them. Here the CDR3 reads CASIRDKNTEAFF. CDR3 coding DNA: TGCGCCAGCATCCGGGACAAGAACACTGAAGCTTTCTTT.

The chain recombines TRBV5-1 with TRBJ2-1; 10 bases agree with TRBD2. This CDR3 has 15 residues. V lost 4 bases and J lost 4; bases outside the gene matches: 5. Germline V gives CDR1 SGHRS, CDR2 YFSETQ. The CDR3 coding sequence is TGCGCCAGCAGCCCTAGCGGGAGCGATTACAATGAGCAGTTCTTC. Its translation: CASSPSGSDYNEQFF. The full variable domain, rest sourced from reference TRBV5-1 and TRBJ2-1, is KAGVTQTPRYLIKTRGQQVTLSCSPISGHRSVSWYQQTPGQGLQFLFEYFSETQRNKGNFPGRFSGRQFSNSRSEMNVSTLELGDSALYLCASSPSGSDYNEQFFGPGTRLTVL.

The gene calls are TRBV5-8 and TRBJ2-3; 7 bases agree with TRBD1. Germline V gene lookup returns CDR1 SGHTS and CDR2 YDEGEE. J lost 1 base, V lost 6 bases, and 5 bases had no gene match. The CDR3 is made up of 14 amino acids. CDR3 loop: CASTDRARTDTQYF. CDR3 coding DNA: TGTGCCAGCACCGACAGGGCCCGCACAGATACGCAGTATTTT.

V and J are TRBV6-6 and TRBJ2-1; 8 nucleotides line up with TRBD2. Trimming at V came to 4 bases and at J to 0 bases, leaving 5 bases not matched to a gene. The CDR3 has 16 amino acids. Germline CDR1 is MNHNY and CDR2 is SVGAGI (reference sequence). DNA for the CDR3: TGTGCCAGCAGTTCGCCCAGCGGGAGCTCCTACAATGAGCAGTTCTTC. Encoded protein: CASSSPSGSSYNEQFF.